Shown below are 18 T cell receptor beta chains from a single sample sequenced in a study of T cells in Graves' hyperthyroidism and ophthalmopathy (dated by TCRdb to between 2018 and 2021). Library construction relied on multiplex PCR. Sequencer: Illumina HiSeq 2000. Amplification of TCR beta CDR3 regions was carried out from RNA transcripts. A first-round RT-PCR of the TCR CDR3 used the HTBI primer set with the Qiagen OneStep RT-PCR kit. The raw public reads went through TCRdb reprocessing: fastp at Q25, MiXCR clone calling, in-frame beta chains kept. Rows merge per CDR3 protein into single entries with the most common DNA and genes. This sample gives 500,000 to 600,000 distinct CDR3 sequences in total; over 15% of them show up just once. The ten top clones hold more than 15% of the sample. The sequencing input was blood. The receptors originated from a woman aged 18-29 years with Graves' hyperthyroidism.

The table lists this clonotype with a few counts. This sequence joins TRBV4-1 and TRBJ2-6; the D is unclear. Deletions cut 8 bases from V and 0 bases from J, with 8 bases between. Germline CDR1 is MGHRA and CDR2 is YSYEKL. The CDR3 covers 14 residues. The CDR3 sequence: CASDRYSGANVLTF. The CDR3 nucleotides read TGCGCCAGCGACCGATACTCTGGGGCCAACGTCCTGACTTTC.

This clonotype appeared a few times. The V and J genes are TRBV6-5 and TRBJ1-2, with TRBD1 as a possible D gene (5 bases). Germline-derived CDR1 and CDR2 are MNHEY and SVGAGI. V was shortened by 4 bases and J by 5 bases, with 11 bases between the two germline ends. The CDR3 consists of 13 residues. The CDR3 coding sequence is TGTGCCAGCAGTTCCGTAGACAGATATGGCTACACCTTC. Protein product: CASSSVDRYGYTF.

In this sample, this clonotype turned up a few times. This chain links TRBV3-1 with TRBJ1-4, with D uncertain. V lost 1 base and J lost 7, with 10 bases in between. The CDR3 sequence is 14 residues long. Germline CDR1 LGHDT, CDR2 YNNKEL (reference sequence). The CDR3 DNA sequence: TGTGCCAGCAGCCAAGGAGGACCGGGTGAAAAACTGTTTTTT. It codes for CASSQGGPGEKLFF.

Many counts were recorded for this clonotype. The chain couples TRBV7-2 to TRBJ1-2; D is uncertain. This CDR3 has 11 amino acids. Looked up from germline, CDR1 is SGHTA and CDR2 is FQGNSA. Trimming took off 2 bases at V and 8 bases at J, with 6 bases between the two ends. CDR3 amino acids: CASSLWLGYTF. In DNA form, the CDR3 reads TGTGCCAGCAGCTTATGGTTGGGCTACACCTTC. The variable domain in full, completed from reference TRBV7-2 and TRBJ1-2, reads GAGVSQSPSNKVTEKGKDVELRCDPISGHTALYWYRQSLGQGLEFLIYFQGNSAPDKSGLPSDRFSAERTGGSVSTLTIQRTQQEDSAVYLCASSLWLGYTFGSGTRLTVV.

This clonotype was picked up a small number of times. V and J are TRBV6-2 or TRBV6-3 and TRBJ1-4; no clear D gene. V dropped 8 bases and J dropped 3 bases, with 10 bases sitting between them. This CDR3 spans 13 amino acids. Germline V gene sequence: CDR1 MNHEY, CDR2 SVGEGT. The CDR3 DNA follows: TGTGCCAGCGGAGACCCTCCTAATGAAAAACTGTTTTTT. This gives the protein CASGDPPNEKLFF.

This clonotype was seen repeatedly, ten times or more. The chain combines TRBV6-1 with TRBJ1-5; no firm D call. V shed 6 bases and J shed 3 bases, with 9 bases lying between them. This CDR3 has 13 residues. The germline V gene has CDR1 MNHNS and CDR2 SASEGT. The CDR3 spells CASRRTVNQPQHF. The CDR3 nucleotides read TGTGCCAGCAGGCGGACGGTCAATCAGCCCCAGCATTTT.

This clonotype was counted a single time. The chain links TRBV27 to TRBJ1-1, with D unresolved. Germline CDR1 is MNHEY and CDR2 is SMNVEV (reference sequence). V dropped 5 bases and J dropped 0 bases, with 10 bases sitting between them. The CDR3 has 14 amino acids. The CDR3 here is CASSDLRVNTEAFF. The CDR3 nucleotides read TGTGCCAGCAGTGACCTTCGAGTGAACACTGAAGCTTTCTTT.

This sequence joins TRBV12-3 or TRBV12-4 and TRBJ2-1; D perhaps matches TRBD2 (6 bases). The CDR3 extends over 12 amino acids. V lost 10 bases and J 5 bases, leaving 12 bases between the germline ends. The CDR3 loop reads CATNGGNNEQFF. CDR3 coding DNA: TGTGCCACCAACGGGGGTAACAATGAGCAGTTCTTC.

This clonotype was found a few times. V is TRBV7-2 and J is TRBJ1-2, with unresolved D. V was trimmed by 7 bases and J by 6 bases, leaving 12 bases between them. Germline V CDR1 and CDR2: SGHTA, FQGNSA. The CDR3 has 12 amino acids. CDR3 sequence (DNA): TGTGCCAGCATCCGCGGGGTTGATGGCTACACCTTC. Its translation: CASIRGVDGYTF.

This clonotype was seen ten or more times. The rearrangement links TRBV12-3 or TRBV12-4 to TRBJ1-6; no firm D call. V shed 6 bases and J shed 10 bases, with 22 bases lying between them. The CDR3 consists of 16 residues. CDR3 residues: CASSHASSWRASPLHF. Written as DNA, the CDR3 is TGTGCCAGCAGCCACGCGTCGAGTTGGAGGGCATCACCCCTCCACTTT.

This clonotype was detected only once. The chain combines TRBV12-5 with TRBJ1-5; no firm D call. This CDR3 comprises 12 residues. V dropped 7 bases and J dropped 5 bases, with 9 bases sitting between them. Looked up from germline, CDR1 is LGHNT and CDR2 is FRNRAP. CDR3 region: CASAEGYQPQHF. The DNA of the CDR3 is TGTGCTAGTGCCGAGGGTTATCAGCCCCAGCATTTT.

This clonotype was seen at least ten times. V gene TRBV20-1 combines with J gene TRBJ2-3; 8 positions agree with TRBD2. The CDR3 runs to 15 residues. Germline CDR1 reads DFQATT; CDR2 reads SNEGSKA (reference sequence). Trimming took 3 bases from V and 4 from J; bases not matched to a gene: 9. The CDR3 sequence is CSASRSGGGPDTQYF. The CDR3 coding sequence is TGCAGTGCTAGCCGTTCCGGGGGGGGTCCAGATACGCAGTATTTT.

The rearrangement uses TRBV18 and TRBJ2-1, with no clear D. V gave up 5 bases and J gave up 0 bases, with 11 bases separating them. Looked up from germline, CDR1 is KGHSH and CDR2 is LQKENI. The CDR3 has 15 residues. The CDR3 DNA is TGTGCCAGCTCAAGAGTCAGCCCCTCCTACAATGAGCAGTTCTTC. It encodes CASSRVSPSYNEQFF. The full variable domain, in which reference TRBV18 and TRBJ2-1 provide the parts outside the CDR3, is NAGVMQNPRHLVRRRGQEARLRCSPMKGHSHVYWYRQLPEEGLKFMVYLQKENIIDESGMPKERFSAEFPKEGPSILRIQQVVRGDSAAYFCASSRVSPSYNEQFFGPGTRLTVL.

A few counts support this clonotype. The rearrangement uses TRBV20-1 and TRBJ1-1; tentatively, D is TRBD1 (6 bases). There are 15 residues in the CDR3. Deletions cut 0 bases from V and 2 bases from J, with 13 bases between. The germline gives CDR1 DFQATT, CDR2 SNEGSKA (reference sequence). The CDR3, as DNA: TGCAGTGCTAGAGAGGGGGCCACAGTAAACACTGAAGCTTTCTTT. It yields the protein CSAREGATVNTEAFF.

This clonotype was counted a few times. The J gene is TRBJ2-1, the V gene TRBV5-1; 11 bases match TRBD2. Germline CDR1 and CDR2: SGHRS and YFSETQ. The CDR3 is 19 amino acids. V lost 0 bases, J lost 0 bases, and 8 bases stayed unmatched. The CDR3, as DNA: TGCGCCAGCAGCTTGGTTGCTAGCGGGGGGCGGAGCTCCTACAATGAGCAGTTCTTC. This translates into CASSLVASGGRSSYNEQFF.

The rearrangement uses TRBV12-3 or TRBV12-4 and TRBJ1-3, with D possibly being TRBD1 (6 bases). This CDR3 is built from 14 residues. V lost 9 bases to trimming and J lost 2 bases, with 14 bases between them. DNA for the CDR3: TGTGCCAGTCGGGCGACAGGCGCTGGAAACACCATATATTTT. Translating it yields CASRATGAGNTIYF.

There are many counts of this clonotype. The V call is TRBV10-3, the J call TRBJ1-2; 7 bases agree with TRBD1. This CDR3 contains 14 residues. Germline trimming cut 6 bases from V and 7 bases from J; bases unmatched to any gene: 11. Germline CDR1 and CDR2: ENHRY and SYGVKD. In DNA, the CDR3 is TGTGCCATCAGGACGGGCAGGGGGACTTCTGGCTACACCTTC. Translating gives CAIRTGRGTSGYTF.

This clonotype appeared many times. The J gene is TRBJ1-1, the V gene TRBV6-5, with D hard to call. The V gene lost 0 bases and the J gene lost 7 bases, with 12 bases spanning the gap. The CDR3 sequence is 14 residues long. Germline CDR1 and CDR2: MNHEY and SVGAGI. The CDR3 coding sequence is TGTGCCAGCAGTTACTCGGTTTGGACGGTTGAAGCTTTCTTT. Translating gives CASSYSVWTVEAFF.